The source of this TCR beta chain is a study of blood T cell repertoires in COVID-19. On the study more broadly: Samples of COVID-19 (acute and convalescent) were obtained from the United States, Italy and Spain.

The table came from immunoSEQ multiplex PCR; TCRdb's copy has only in-frame clones and leaves some out. The sample comprises over 85,000 clones, 87% of which are singletons, and around 1% rests with the top ten. V shed 8 bases, J shed 4 bases, and the junction held 4 bases outside the gene matches. Germline CDR1 is SNHLY and CDR2 is FYNNEI. The CDR3 runs to 14 residues. The receptor's source is a human donor in a cohort sampled during active COVID-19. Sequenced input: peripheral blood. The J gene is TRBJ2-1, the V gene TRBV2; 11 bases match TRBD2. CDR3 residues: CASVGLAVYNEQFF. The CDR3 DNA is TGTGCCAGCGTGGGACTAGCGGTATACAATGAGCAGTTCTTC.